Following are 32 T cell receptor beta chains from one sample sequenced in a study of blood T cells in healthy people across ages. Next came a second PCR, run for about 7 to 12 cycles, which used a sample-barcoded 5' primer along with a J-beta primer mix. MiXCR was run by TCRdb on the 5' RACE reads, yielding one entry per CDR3 protein. In the table there are 1.5 million to 2 million distinct CDR3 sequences, 35% to 50% of which are singletons. Sequenced input: blood. The receptor source for this set is a human donor in good health.

The chain links TRBV12-3 or TRBV12-4 to TRBJ1-2; D ambiguous. The length of the CDR3 is 12 residues. Deletions cut 7 bases from V and 5 bases from J, with 11 bases between. DNA of the CDR3: TGTGCCAGCACCCGATCCGGTTATGGCTACACCTTC. Translated: CASTRSGYGYTF.

This clonotype was counted once. This chain links TRBV5-1 with TRBJ2-2, with TRBD1 as a possible D gene (6 bases). The germline V and J ends were trimmed by 5 bases and 7 bases, with 9 bases remaining between them. The length of the CDR3 is 12 residues. Germline assignment: CDR1 SGHRS and CDR2 YFSETQ. CDR3 bases: TGCGCCAGCAGACAGGGCGTCGGGGAGCTGTTTTTT. This sequence encodes CASRQGVGELFF.

The chain carries TRBV7-9 and TRBJ1-2; D remains ambiguous. Germline loops: CDR1 SEHNR, CDR2 FQNEAQ (reference sequence). V was clipped by 5 bases and J by 5 bases, with 21 bases between them. The CDR3 length is 16 residues. CDR3 amino acids: CASSPGRYVSGYGYTF. The CDR3, as DNA: TGTGCCAGCAGCCCCGGACGGTACGTGAGCGGATATGGCTACACCTTC.

In its sample, this clonotype was seen a few times. The chain uses TRBV7-6 and TRBJ1-1; D is unresolved. CDR3 size: 15 residues. Germline CDR1 is SGHVS and CDR2 is FNYEAQ. Trimming shortened V by 4 bases and J by 0 bases, and 12 bases separated the two germline ends. CDR3 DNA: TGTGCCAGCAGCTCCTCACAGAAACTGAACACTGAAGCTTTCTTT. This codes for CASSSSQKLNTEAFF.

The V and J genes are TRBV7-2 and TRBJ2-1; possibly TRBD2 for D (6 bases). Germline V gives CDR1 SGHTA, CDR2 FQGNSA. The CDR3 runs 17 residues. Trimming shortened V by 2 bases and J by 6 bases, and 20 bases separated the two germline ends. The CDR3 DNA reads TGTGCCAGCAGCTTATCCTTTGGCGGGGCCACCCTCAATGAGCAGTTCTTC. Translating gives CASSLSFGGATLNEQFF.

The CDR3 loop is CSAMDRGTEAFF. DNA for the CDR3: TGCAGCGCTATGGACAGGGGGACTGAAGCTTTCTTT. This sequence joins TRBV29-1 and TRBJ1-1; 10 positions match TRBD1. Germline lookup yields CDR1 SQVTM and CDR2 ANQGSEA. CDR3 length equals 12 residues. V was pared by 7 bases and J by 5 bases, with 4 bases of the junction left unmatched.

This clonotype occurred a few times. The junction departs from germline at one end; a sequencing error may be responsible. The rearrangement uses TRBV7-2 and TRBJ1-4, with unresolved D. This CDR3 has 15 amino acids. Germline assignment: CDR1 SGHTA and CDR2 FQGNSA. The CDR3 loop reads CASSKNSGTNEKRFF. Here the CDR3 DNA reads TGTGCCAGCAGCAAGAATTCGGGAACTAATGAAAAACGGTTTTTT.

The chain recombines TRBV5-1 with TRBJ2-3, with 8 bases aligning to TRBD1. J lost 4 bases, V lost 4 bases, and 8 bases had no gene match. CDR1 and CDR2 from the germline V gene are SGHRS and YFSETQ. The CDR3 loop spans 15 amino acids. The CDR3 spells CASSPGTGLADTQYF. The CDR3 DNA reads as TGCGCCAGCAGCCCGGGGACAGGACTCGCAGATACGCAGTATTTT.

V and J are TRBV12-3 or TRBV12-4 and TRBJ1-2, with 9 positions matching TRBD1. The CDR3 sequence is 18 residues long. Losses at the gene ends were 6 bases for V and 5 bases for J; bases not matched to a gene: 19. CDR3 residues: CASSPQDRGLGPWYGYTF. CDR3 nucleotide sequence: TGTGCCAGCAGCCCCCAGGACAGGGGCCTTGGCCCATGGTATGGCTACACCTTC.

The chain is built from TRBV3-1 and TRBJ2-3, with TRBD2 matching over 7 bases. V shed 6 bases, J shed 2 bases, and the junction held 11 bases outside the gene matches. The germline V gene has CDR1 LGHDT and CDR2 YNNKEL (reference sequence). The CDR3 loop spans 16 amino acids. The CDR3 loop reads CASRDLERGDTDTQYF. As DNA, the CDR3 is TGTGCCAGCAGGGACCTAGAACGGGGGGACACAGATACGCAGTATTTT.

This clonotype has a count of ten or more. In DNA form, the CDR3 reads TGCAGCGTTGGCCCTACGCCCCAGGAGACCCAGTACTTC. Translation: CSVGPTPQETQYF. The chain has TRBV29-1 and TRBJ2-5; D unresolved. The CDR3 sequence is 13 residues long. Trimming took 4 bases from V and 5 from J, leaving 14 bases between them. Germline CDR1 reads SQVTM; CDR2 reads ANQGSEA.

The rearrangement uses TRBV9 and TRBJ2-3, with TRBD2 matching over 14 bases. V was clipped by 2 bases and J by 3 bases; unmatched bases: 8. The CDR3 covers 18 residues. Germline V gene data show CDR1 as SGDLS and CDR2 as YYNGEE. The CDR3 protein is CASSVGGLAGGVTDTQYF. The CDR3, as DNA: TGTGCCAGCAGCGTTGGTGGACTAGCGGGGGGCGTGACAGATACGCAGTATTTT.

This clonotype was counted between two and nine times. The chain recombines TRBV6-2 or TRBV6-3 with TRBJ2-5, with 7 bases identical to TRBD2. This CDR3 is 13 amino acids long. Germline trimming cut 1 base from V and 7 bases from J; bases unmatched to any gene: 3. The germline V gene encodes CDR1 MNHEY and CDR2 SVGEGT. The CDR3 DNA reads as TGTGCCAGCAGTTACTTCGGGAGGAGGACCCAGTACTTC. Translating gives CASSYFGRRTQYF.

This clonotype was recorded a few times. V usage is TRBV10-3 and J usage is TRBJ2-1; 7 bases map to TRBD1. V shed 11 bases, J shed 0 bases, and the junction held 13 bases outside the gene matches. CDR3 length equals 16 residues. Germline assignment: CDR1 ENHRY and CDR2 SYGVKD. In DNA form, the CDR3 reads TGTGCCTCCACCAGAAGACAGGGCAGCTCCTACAATGAGCAGTTCTTC. Translating gives CASTRRQGSSYNEQFF.

The gene calls are TRBV2 and TRBJ2-1, with 9 bases matching TRBD2. CDR3 length equals 14 residues. Germline lookup yields CDR1 SNHLY and CDR2 FYNNEI. Trimming cost V 10 bases and J 6 bases; bases outside gene matches: 10. The CDR3 DNA follows: TGTGCCACTTGGCGACTAGCGGTGATCAATGAGCAGTTCTTC. Translating gives CATWRLAVINEQFF.

The V gene is TRBV9, the J gene TRBJ1-4; D is undetermined. V was shortened by 2 bases and J by 6 bases, with 8 bases between the two germline ends. CDR1 is SGDLS, CDR2 YYNGEE, per germline. This CDR3 contains 13 residues. CDR3 sequence reads: CASSVREDEKLFF. Here the CDR3 DNA reads TGTGCCAGCAGCGTTCGGGAGGATGAAAAACTGTTTTTT.

This clonotype was seen a few times. The chain employs TRBV27 and TRBJ2-7, with a weak D call TRBD2 (5 bases). The CDR3 is 13 amino acids. Germline CDR1 MNHEY, CDR2 SMNVEV (reference sequence). V lost 2 bases and J 4 bases, leaving 9 bases between the germline ends. Here the CDR3 reads CASSLSWRYEQYF. CDR3 DNA: TGTGCCAGCAGTTTAAGCTGGAGGTACGAGCAGTACTTC.

The genes are TRBV19 and TRBJ2-1; perhaps TRBD1 as D (5 bases). V was cut by 5 bases and J by 5 bases, with 16 bases left in between. The CDR3 is made up of 15 amino acids. Germline loops: CDR1 LNHDA, CDR2 SQIVND (reference sequence). The CDR3 nucleotides are TGTGCCAGTAGTGCTGACCCACAGACAGACAATGAGCAGTTCTTC. Its translation: CASSADPQTDNEQFF. Filled out from reference TRBV19 and TRBJ2-1, the complete variable domain reads DGGITQSPKYLFRKEGQNVTLSCEQNLNHDAMYWYRQDPGQGLRLIYYSQIVNDFQKGDIAEGYSVSREKKESFPLTVTSAQKNPTAFYLCASSADPQTDNEQFFGPGTRLTVL.

J is TRBJ2-4 and V is TRBV5-5; 9 nucleotides match TRBD1. V shed 4 bases and J 1 base; nucleotides not matched to a gene: 15. The CDR3 is made up of 19 amino acids. Germline CDR1 and CDR2: SGHKS and YYEKEE (reference sequence). CDR3 sequence reads: CASSLRDRDLAVAKNIQYF. CDR3 bases: TGTGCCAGCAGCCTCCGGGACAGGGACCTCGCGGTGGCCAAAAACATTCAGTACTTC.

This clonotype was counted a few times. The chain has TRBV25-1 and TRBJ1-4, with D possibly being TRBD1 (6 bases). Looked up from germline, CDR1 is MGHDK and CDR2 is SYGVNS. This CDR3 spans 14 amino acids. Trimming took 6 bases from V and 8 from J, leaving 16 bases between them. This CDR3 reads CASSLRGGGEKLFF. The DNA of the CDR3 is TGTGCCAGCAGCCTCAGGGGAGGTGGGGAAAAACTGTTTTTT.

The chain links TRBV10-3 to TRBJ2-4, with 9 bases lining up with TRBD2. CDR1 and CDR2 from the germline V gene are ENHRY and SYGVKD. The CDR3 extends over 14 amino acids. Trimming took 8 bases from V and 13 from J; bases not matched to a gene: 15. CDR3: CAIHASGDYNEQYF. CDR3 coding DNA: TGTGCCATCCACGCTAGCGGGGACTACAATGAGCAGTACTTC.

This clonotype was picked up one time. One end of the junction does not line up with germline, which may come from a read error. V is TRBV2 and J is TRBJ2-1, with D possibly matching TRBD2 (5 bases). This CDR3 is built from 15 residues. Germline-derived CDR1 and CDR2 are SNHLY and FYNNEI. Written as DNA, the CDR3 is TGTGCCAGCAGCCCCTCGACGGGGAGAGACAATGAGCTGTTCTTC. Amino acids: CASSPSTGRDNELFF.

This clonotype occurred a few times. The V call is TRBV4-3, the J call TRBJ2-1, with D uncertain. Deletions cut 1 base from V and 0 bases from J, with 13 bases between. Germline lookup yields CDR1 LGHNA and CDR2 YSLEER. The CDR3 totals 17 residues. The CDR3 loop is CASSQGWTALSYNEQFF. The CDR3 DNA reads as TGCGCCAGCAGCCAAGGATGGACGGCCCTCTCCTACAATGAGCAGTTCTTC.

The chain carries TRBV5-1 and TRBJ2-3; D ambiguous. Germline-derived CDR1 and CDR2 are SGHRS and YFSETQ. This CDR3 region has 15 residues. Trimming stripped 1 base from V and 0 bases from J, with 9 bases between. CDR3 loop: CASSLQEPSTDTQYF. The CDR3 DNA reads as TGCGCCAGCAGCTTGCAGGAGCCTAGCACAGATACGCAGTATTTT.

This clonotype was seen a few times. This chain uses TRBV20-1 with TRBJ1-5, with a possible D match to TRBD1 (5 bases). The CDR3 covers 12 residues. Germline lookup yields CDR1 DFQATT and CDR2 SNEGSKA (reference sequence). V was clipped by 5 bases and J by 9 bases, with 14 bases between them. CDR3 sequence (DNA): TGCAGTGCTGAAAGGGGTTTGGGGCCCCAGCATTTT. Residues: CSAERGLGPQHF.

The sample holds a few counts of this clonotype. The chain uses TRBV11-2 and TRBJ2-2, with TRBD1 matching over 9 bases. The CDR3 covers 17 residues. J lost 5 bases, V lost 4 bases, and 11 bases had no gene match. Germline values: CDR1 SGHAT, CDR2 FQNNGV. This CDR3 is CASSSPRGQGYTGELFF. The CDR3 DNA reads TGTGCCAGCAGCTCCCCCCGGGGACAGGGTTATACCGGGGAGCTGTTTTTT.

This clonotype came up many times. V and J are TRBV12-3 or TRBV12-4 and TRBJ2-1, with D maybe TRBD2 (6 bases). The V end was cut by 3 bases, the J end by 7 bases, with 10 bases between. The CDR3 length is 13 residues. The CDR3 nucleotides read TGTGCCAGCAGTTTTGGAGGGCGGAATGAGCAGTTCTTC. Translating gives CASSFGGRNEQFF.

V and J are TRBV5-1 and TRBJ2-1; a weak D match, TRBD2 (6 bases). Deletions cut 2 bases from V and 6 bases from J, with 15 bases between. In germline, CDR1 is SGHRS, CDR2 YFSETQ. The CDR3 length is 15 residues. The CDR3 loop is CASSLGSGSLNEQFF. The CDR3 nucleotides are TGCGCCAGCAGCTTAGGTAGCGGCTCCCTCAATGAGCAGTTCTTC.

This clonotype has a single count. V and J are TRBV9 and TRBJ1-2; D is unresolved. The V and J ends lost 0 bases and 1 base respectively, with 19 bases between them. This CDR3 comprises 18 residues. The germline V gene has CDR1 SGDLS and CDR2 YYNGEE. CDR3 in DNA: TGTGCCAGCAGCGTAGGCGGCAGGCCCGGGAACCTTAACTATGGCTACACCTTC. Translated, it gives CASSVGGRPGNLNYGYTF.

This clonotype turned up a few times. This chain connects TRBV7-3 to TRBJ2-3; a possible D gene is TRBD2 (6 bases). V gave up 5 bases and J gave up 1 base, with 16 bases separating them. The CDR3 is 16 amino acids. Germline CDR1 is SGHTA and CDR2 is FQGTGA. The DNA for the CDR3 is TGTGCCAGCAGCCCGGGACTGCTCCTCGGCACAGATACGCAGTATTTT. The encoded protein is CASSPGLLLGTDTQYF.

This sequence joins TRBV12-3 or TRBV12-4 and TRBJ2-1; no reliable D call. V was pared by 6 bases and J by 5 bases, with 11 bases between. The CDR3 is made up of 13 amino acids. The CDR3 protein is CASSHGRNNEQFF. For the CDR3, the DNA is TGTGCCAGCAGCCACGGAAGAAACAATGAGCAGTTCTTC.

This chain links TRBV9 with TRBJ2-1, with D unresolved. The germline V gene has CDR1 SGDLS and CDR2 YYNGEE. The CDR3 loop spans 14 amino acids. V was cut by 7 bases and J by 9 bases, with 20 bases left in between. As DNA, the CDR3 is TGTGCCAGCGGTACAGTACCAGTTAGCTTTGAGCAGTTCTTC. Translating gives CASGTVPVSFEQFF.